The 7 T cell receptor beta chains below all came from one sample that was sequenced in a study of OX40 agonist ivuxolimab in advanced cancers. The method was immunoSEQ multiplex PCR; TCRdb's version includes in-frame clones alone and lacks a portion of them. The sample holds around 60,000 clones, about 90% seen once. Sequenced material: CD4+ or CD8+ T cells sorted from blood, taken in a trial of the OX40 agonist ivuxolimab. These receptors all stem from an adult with an advanced solid tumor such as melanoma, head and neck, liver or kidney cancer.

The chain carries TRBV6-5 and TRBJ2-5; D may be TRBD1 or TRBD2 (5 bases each). The CDR3 totals 14 residues. In germline, CDR1 is MNHEY, CDR2 SVGAGI. The germline V and J ends were trimmed by 11 bases and 7 bases, with 23 bases remaining between them. CDR3 DNA: TGTGCCGGCAAACGACAGTACCCCGAGGGGACCCAGTACTTC. Amino acid sequence: CAGKRQYPEGTQYF.

The chain carries TRBV7-8 and TRBJ2-1; the D gene is possibly TRBD2 (6 bases). Germline V lookup: CDR1 SGHVS, CDR2 FQNEAQ. This CDR3 has 14 residues. Trimming cost V 4 bases and J 5 bases, with 12 bases left between them. The CDR3 loop is CASSSRLEDNEQFF. DNA for the CDR3: TGTGCCAGCAGCTCTCGACTAGAGGACAATGAGCAGTTCTTC. Full variable domain (outside the CDR3, taken from reference TRBV7-8 and TRBJ2-1): GAGVSQSPRYKVAKRGQDVALRCDPISGHVSLFWYQQALGQGPEFLTYFQNEAQLDKSGLPSDRFFAERPEGSVSTLKIQRTQQEDSAVYLCASSSRLEDNEQFFGPGTRLTVL.

This chain joins TRBV6-6 and TRBJ2-2; 7 bases line up with TRBD1. The V and J ends lost 6 bases and 6 bases, in that order; junction bases with no gene match: 4. The CDR3 length is 13 residues. The germline CDR1 and CDR2 sequences are MNHNY and SVGAGI (reference sequence). The CDR3 DNA is TGTGCCAGCAGAACACAGGGGCCCGGGGAGCTGTTTTTT. Residues: CASRTQGPGELFF.

The chain combines TRBV5-4 with TRBJ2-3, with 14 bases lining up with TRBD2. V lost 0 bases and J lost 7; bases outside the gene matches: 10. The CDR3 sequence is 18 residues long. Germline assignment: CDR1 SGHNT and CDR2 YYREEE (reference sequence). The CDR3 DNA follows: TGTGCCAGCAGCTTGGGACCGGGACTAGCGGGGGCCGGAAATACGCAGTATTTT. Amino acids: CASSLGPGLAGAGNTQYF.

V gene TRBV2 combines with J gene TRBJ2-2; a weak D match, TRBD2 (5 bases). Deletions cut 6 bases from V and 4 bases from J, with 21 bases between. The CDR3 is 17 residues long. Germline V gives CDR1 SNHLY, CDR2 FYNNEI. In nucleotides, the CDR3 is TGTGCCAGCAGGACACTATCTGCGGGCCTAGTCACCGGGGAGCTGTTTTTT. Protein: CASRTLSAGLVTGELFF.

V is TRBV14 and J is TRBJ1-5; D is uncertain. V was shortened by 4 bases and J by 3 bases, with 7 bases between the two germline ends. Germline V gene lookup returns CDR1 SGHDN and CDR2 FVKESK. The CDR3 has 13 amino acids. The CDR3 region is CASSLGNNQPQHF. CDR3 sequence (DNA): TGTGCCAGCAGCCTTGGTAACAATCAGCCCCAGCATTTT.

This chain connects TRBV6-5 to TRBJ1-4; 7 nucleotides agree with TRBD1. V lost 9 bases, J lost 2 bases, and 3 bases stayed unmatched. The CDR3 contains 13 residues. Germline CDR1 MNHEY, CDR2 SVGAGI. CDR3 loop: CASWDSTNEKLFF. For the CDR3, the DNA is TGTGCCAGTTGGGACAGTACTAATGAAAAACTGTTTTTT.